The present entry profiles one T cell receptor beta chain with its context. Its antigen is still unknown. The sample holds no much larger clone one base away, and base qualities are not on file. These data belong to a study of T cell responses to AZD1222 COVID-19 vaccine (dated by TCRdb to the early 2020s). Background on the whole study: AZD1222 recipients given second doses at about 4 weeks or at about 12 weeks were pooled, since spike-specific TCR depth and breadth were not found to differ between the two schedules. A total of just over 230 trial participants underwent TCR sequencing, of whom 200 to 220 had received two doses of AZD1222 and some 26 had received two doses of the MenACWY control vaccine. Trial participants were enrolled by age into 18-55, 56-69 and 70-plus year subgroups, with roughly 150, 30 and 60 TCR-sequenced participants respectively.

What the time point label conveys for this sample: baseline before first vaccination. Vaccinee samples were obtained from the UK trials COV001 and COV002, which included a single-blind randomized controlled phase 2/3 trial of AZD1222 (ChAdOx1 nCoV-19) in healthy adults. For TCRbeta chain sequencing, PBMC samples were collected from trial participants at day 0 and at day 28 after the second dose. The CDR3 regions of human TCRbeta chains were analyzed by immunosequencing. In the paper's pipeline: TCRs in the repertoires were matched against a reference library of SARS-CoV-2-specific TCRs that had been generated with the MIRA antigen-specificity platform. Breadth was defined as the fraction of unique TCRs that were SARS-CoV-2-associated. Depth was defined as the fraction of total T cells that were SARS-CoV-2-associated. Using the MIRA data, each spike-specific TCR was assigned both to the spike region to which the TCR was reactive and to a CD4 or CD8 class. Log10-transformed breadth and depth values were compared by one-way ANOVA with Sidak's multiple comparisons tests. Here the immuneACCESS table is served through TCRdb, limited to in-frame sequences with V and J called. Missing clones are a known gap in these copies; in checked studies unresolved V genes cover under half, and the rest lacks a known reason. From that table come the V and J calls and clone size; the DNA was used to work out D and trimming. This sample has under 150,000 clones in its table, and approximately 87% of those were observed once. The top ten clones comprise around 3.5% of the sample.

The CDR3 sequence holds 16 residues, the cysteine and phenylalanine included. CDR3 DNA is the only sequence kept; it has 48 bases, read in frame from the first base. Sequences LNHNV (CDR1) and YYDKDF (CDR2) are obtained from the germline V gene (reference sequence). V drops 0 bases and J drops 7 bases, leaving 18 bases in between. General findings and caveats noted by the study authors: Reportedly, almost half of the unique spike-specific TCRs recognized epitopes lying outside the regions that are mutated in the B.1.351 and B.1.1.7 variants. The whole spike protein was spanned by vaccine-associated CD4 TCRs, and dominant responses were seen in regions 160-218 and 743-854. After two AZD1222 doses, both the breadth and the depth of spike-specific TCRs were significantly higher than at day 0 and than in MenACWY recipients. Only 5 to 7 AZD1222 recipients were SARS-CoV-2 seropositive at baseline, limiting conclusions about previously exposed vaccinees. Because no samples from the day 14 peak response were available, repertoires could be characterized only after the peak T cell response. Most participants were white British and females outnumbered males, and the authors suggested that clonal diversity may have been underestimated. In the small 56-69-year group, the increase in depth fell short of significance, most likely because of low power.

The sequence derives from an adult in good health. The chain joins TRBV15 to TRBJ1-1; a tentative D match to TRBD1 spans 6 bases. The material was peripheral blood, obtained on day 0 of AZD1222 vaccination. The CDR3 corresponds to CATSRDLLPRQDEAFF. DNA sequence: TGTGCCACCAGCAGAGACCTATTACCTCGACAGGATGAAGCTTTCTTT.